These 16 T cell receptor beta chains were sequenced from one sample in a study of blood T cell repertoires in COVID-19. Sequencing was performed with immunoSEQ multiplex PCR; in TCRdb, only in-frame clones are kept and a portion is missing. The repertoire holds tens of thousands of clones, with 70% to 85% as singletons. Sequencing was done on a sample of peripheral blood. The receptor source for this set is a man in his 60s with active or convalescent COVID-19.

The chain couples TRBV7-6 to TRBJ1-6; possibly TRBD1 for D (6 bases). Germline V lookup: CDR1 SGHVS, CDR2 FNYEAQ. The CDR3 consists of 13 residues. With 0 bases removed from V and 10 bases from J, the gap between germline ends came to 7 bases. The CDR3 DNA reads TGTGCCAGCAGCTTAGCGCAGGGGTCACCCCTCCACTTT. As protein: CASSLAQGSPLHF.

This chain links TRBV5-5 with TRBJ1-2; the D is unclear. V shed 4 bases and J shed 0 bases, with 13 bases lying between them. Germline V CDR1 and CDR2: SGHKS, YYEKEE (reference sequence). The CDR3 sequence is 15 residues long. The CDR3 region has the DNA TGTGCCAGCAGCCTTCTCGGGATGTCTAACTATGGCTACACCTTC. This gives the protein CASSLLGMSNYGYTF. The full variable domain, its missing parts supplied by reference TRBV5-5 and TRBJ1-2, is DAGVTQSPTHLIKTRGQQVTLRCSPISGHKSVSWYQQVLGQGPQFIFQYYEKEERGRGNFPDRFSARQFPNYSSELNVNALLLGDSALYLCASSLLGMSNYGYTFGSGTRLTVV.

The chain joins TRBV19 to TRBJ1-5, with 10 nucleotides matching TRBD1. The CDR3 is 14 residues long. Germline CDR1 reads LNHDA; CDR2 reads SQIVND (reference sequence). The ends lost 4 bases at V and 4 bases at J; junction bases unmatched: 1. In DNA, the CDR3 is TGTGCCAGTAGTAAGGGACAGGGGAATCAGCCCCAGCATTTT. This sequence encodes CASSKGQGNQPQHF.

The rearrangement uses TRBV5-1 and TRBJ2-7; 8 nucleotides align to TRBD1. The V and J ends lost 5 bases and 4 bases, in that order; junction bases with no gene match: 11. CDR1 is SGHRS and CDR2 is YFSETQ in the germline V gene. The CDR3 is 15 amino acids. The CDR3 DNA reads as TGCGCCAGCAGTCCCATGGGGACAGGCGGGTACGAGCAGTACTTC. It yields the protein CASSPMGTGGYEQYF.

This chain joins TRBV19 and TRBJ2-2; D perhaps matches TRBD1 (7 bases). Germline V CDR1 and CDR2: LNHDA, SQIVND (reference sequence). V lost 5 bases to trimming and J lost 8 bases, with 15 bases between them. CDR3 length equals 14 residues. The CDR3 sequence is CASSDLRGTGELFF. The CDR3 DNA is TGTGCCAGTAGTGATCTCAGGGGGACTGGGGAGCTGTTTTTT. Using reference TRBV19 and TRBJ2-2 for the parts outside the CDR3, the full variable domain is DGGITQSPKYLFRKEGQNVTLSCEQNLNHDAMYWYRQDPGQGLRLIYYSQIVNDFQKGDIAEGYSVSREKKESFPLTVTSAQKNPTAFYLCASSDLRGTGELFFGEGSRLTVL.

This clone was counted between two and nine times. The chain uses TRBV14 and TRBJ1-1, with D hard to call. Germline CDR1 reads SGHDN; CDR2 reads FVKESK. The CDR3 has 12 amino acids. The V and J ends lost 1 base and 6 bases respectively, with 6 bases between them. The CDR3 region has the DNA TGTGCCAGCAGCCAAGGAGCTCCTGAAGCTTTCTTT. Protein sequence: CASSQGAPEAFF.

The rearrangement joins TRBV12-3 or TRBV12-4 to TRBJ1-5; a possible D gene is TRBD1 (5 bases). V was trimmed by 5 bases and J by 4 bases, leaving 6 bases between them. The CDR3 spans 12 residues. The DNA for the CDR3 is TGTGCCAGCAGTGGACATAATCAGCCCCAGCATTTT. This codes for CASSGHNQPQHF.

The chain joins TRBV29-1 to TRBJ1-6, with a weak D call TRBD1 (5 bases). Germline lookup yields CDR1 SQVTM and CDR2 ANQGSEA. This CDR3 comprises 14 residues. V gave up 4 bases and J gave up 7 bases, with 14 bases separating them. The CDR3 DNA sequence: TGCAGCGTTGCAGACGGCGGGGGGAATTCACCCCTCCACTTT. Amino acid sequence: CSVADGGGNSPLHF.

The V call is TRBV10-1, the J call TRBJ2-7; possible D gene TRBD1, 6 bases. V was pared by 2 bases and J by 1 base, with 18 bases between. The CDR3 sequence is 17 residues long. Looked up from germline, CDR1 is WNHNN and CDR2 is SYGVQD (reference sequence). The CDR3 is CASSEKLVGGPSYEQYF. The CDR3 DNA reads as TGCGCCAGCAGTGAGAAGTTGGTAGGGGGTCCTTCCTACGAGCAGTACTTC.

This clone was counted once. The CDR3 loop reads CASSFPGREQFF. CDR3 nucleotides: TGTGCCAGCAGCTTCCCCGGGAGGGAGCAGTTCTTC. The chain links TRBV7-3 to TRBJ2-1; 7 bases are a match to TRBD2. V lost 3 bases to trimming and J lost 10 bases; unmatched junction nucleotides: 3. This CDR3 is built from 12 residues. Germline V gene data show CDR1 as SGHTA and CDR2 as FQGTGA.

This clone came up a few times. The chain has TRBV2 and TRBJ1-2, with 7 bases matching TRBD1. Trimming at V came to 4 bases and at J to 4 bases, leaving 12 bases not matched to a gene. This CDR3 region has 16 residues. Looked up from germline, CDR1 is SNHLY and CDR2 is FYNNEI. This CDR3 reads CASSGPSGQNFYGYTF. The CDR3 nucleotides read TGTGCCAGCAGTGGACCCTCGGGACAGAATTTCTATGGCTACACCTTC.

CDR3 DNA: TGTGCCAGTAGCTTCGCTAGCGGGGGGTACCTACGAGAGCAGTACTTC. It specifies CASSFASGGYLREQYF. The chain couples TRBV19 to TRBJ2-7; 11 bases map to TRBD2. The CDR3 is 16 residues long. The germline CDR1 and CDR2 sequences are LNHDA and SQIVND (reference sequence). The junction had 14 bases not matched to a gene; V was cut back by 6 bases and J by 7 bases.

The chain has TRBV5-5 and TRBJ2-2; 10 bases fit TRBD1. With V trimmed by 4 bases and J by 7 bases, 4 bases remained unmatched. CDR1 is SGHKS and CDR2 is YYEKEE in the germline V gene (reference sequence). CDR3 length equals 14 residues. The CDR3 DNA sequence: TGTGCCAGCAGCCCGACAGGGGGCTACGGGGAGCTGTTTTTT. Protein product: CASSPTGGYGELFF.

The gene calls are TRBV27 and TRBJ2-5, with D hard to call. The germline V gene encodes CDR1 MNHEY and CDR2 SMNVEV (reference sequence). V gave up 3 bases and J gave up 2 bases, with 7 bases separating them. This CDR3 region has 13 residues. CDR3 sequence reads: CASSLYSQETQYF. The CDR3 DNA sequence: TGTGCCAGCAGTTTGTACAGTCAAGAGACCCAGTACTTC.

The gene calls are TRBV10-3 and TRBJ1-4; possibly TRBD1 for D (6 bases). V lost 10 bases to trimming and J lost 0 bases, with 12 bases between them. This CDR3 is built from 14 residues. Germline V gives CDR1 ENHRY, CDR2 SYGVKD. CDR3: CATSDRTTNEKLFF. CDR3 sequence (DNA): TGTGCCACCTCCGACAGGACAACTAATGAAAAACTGTTTTTT.

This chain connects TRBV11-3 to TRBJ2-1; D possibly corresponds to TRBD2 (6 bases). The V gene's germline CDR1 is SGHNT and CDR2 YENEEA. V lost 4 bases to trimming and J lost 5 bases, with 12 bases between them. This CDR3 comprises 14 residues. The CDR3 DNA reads TGTGCCAGCAGCTACGGGACTGTGGACAATGAGCAGTTCTTC. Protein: CASSYGTVDNEQFF. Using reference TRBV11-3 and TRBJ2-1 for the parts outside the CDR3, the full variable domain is EAGVVQSPRYKIIEKKQPVAFWCNPISGHNTLYWYLQNLGQGPELLIRYENEEAVDDSQLPKDRFSAERLKGVDSTLKIQPAELGDSAVYLCASSYGTVDNEQFFGPGTRLTVL.